Detailed here is one T cell receptor beta chain. This sample stems from a study of preoperative IRX-2 immunotherapy in early breast cancer. Treatment: preoperative locoregional IRX-2 cytokine immunotherapy. Samples came from a phase Ib trial of preoperative locoregional IRX-2 cytokine immunotherapy. The CDR3 contains 18 residues. The table came from immunoSEQ multiplex PCR; TCRdb's copy has only in-frame clones and leaves some out. The repertoire has approximately 31,000 clones, over 85% of them found once; the top ten carry approximately 1.5%. The sequence derives from a human donor with breast cancer. This material consisted of tumor tissue, taken after IRX-2 immunotherapy. The chain links TRBV1 to TRBJ2-3; the table's D call, TRBD2, was not checked against the DNA. TRBV1 counts as a pseudogene. The CDR3 nucleotides read TGCGCCAGCAGCCAAGAAATACTAGCGGGGGACCTCACAGATACGCAGTATTTT. Protein: CASSQEILAGDLTDTQYF.